This is a list of T cell receptor beta chains from one sample in a study of response to subunit inactivated influenza vaccine. TCRdb re-analysed the RT-PCR reads in MiXCR, keeping a single row per CDR3 protein. The data show around 650,000 distinct CDR3 sequences, with 15% to 19% seen just once and roughly 10% held by the top ten. The source material was PBMCs from blood, sampled roughly 13 days after vaccination. The source is a man aged 50-59 years who received an inactivated influenza vaccine. CDR3s include the opening cysteine and the closing phenylalanine or tryptophan. Each record gives: V gene, D gene, CDR3 length, clone size, J gene, CDR3 protein, CDR3 DNA. A D gene is named only where the DNA matches it firmly. Clone size is not always given. Where it is, it says once, few, many or a class for expanded clones.

>TRBV28|-|15|-|TRBJ2-2
CASSPAGVGAGELFF
TGTGCCAGCAGTCCTGCAGGGGTTGGGGCCGGGGAGCTGTTTTTT
>TRBV5-1|TRBD2|15|few|TRBJ2-7
CASSRGGMESYEQYF
TGCGCCAGCAGCCGGGGAGGGATGGAAAGCTACGAGCAGTACTTC
>TRBV6-2/TRBV6-3|TRBD2|14|-|TRBJ2-1
CASQPGLASHEQFF
TGTGCCAGCCAACCGGGACTAGCGTCCCATGAGCAGTTCTTC
>TRBV6-1|-|14|-|TRBJ1-5
CASSRTDPYQPQHF
TGTGCCAGCAGCCGGACAGACCCTTATCAGCCCCAGCATTTT
>TRBV29-1|-|13|many|TRBJ1-5
CSVGQGVNQPQHF
TGCAGCGTTGGTCAGGGTGTTAATCAGCCCCAGCATTTT
>TRBV25-1|-|12|few|TRBJ1-2
CASSDPPSGYTF
TGTGCCAGCAGTGATCCGCCCTCTGGCTACACCTTC
>TRBV28|-|13|-|TRBJ2-3
CASSYGQTDTQYF
TGTGCCAGCAGTTACGGACAGACAGATACGCAGTATTTT
>TRBV5-1|-|14|-|TRBJ2-2
CASSWIMGTGELFF
TGCGCCAGCAGCTGGATTATGGGCACCGGGGAGCTGTTTTTT
>TRBV9|-|15|-|TRBJ2-7
CASSPSPGTFNEQYF
TGTGCCAGCAGCCCAAGTCCCGGGACATTCAACGAGCAGTACTTC
>TRBV5-5|-|13|-|TRBJ1-2
CASSSEQGRGYTF
TGTGCCAGCAGCTCGGAACAGGGACGCGGCTACACCTTC
>TRBV4-2|-|13|-|TRBJ1-1
CASSQGRGQEAFF
TGTGCCAGCAGCCAGGGGCGAGGACAGGAAGCTTTCTTT
>TRBV12-3/TRBV12-4|-|14|-|TRBJ1-2
CASKPGISNYGYTF
TGTGCCAGCAAACCAGGGATCTCGAACTATGGCTACACCTTC
>TRBV6-5|-|12|once|TRBJ2-7
CASTGWDYEQYF
TGTGCCAGTACAGGGTGGGACTACGAGCAGTACTTC
>TRBV7-2|TRBD2|16|few|TRBJ2-3
CASSHIAGGRADTQYF
TGTGCCAGCAGTCACATAGCGGGAGGGAGGGCAGATACGCAGTATTTT
>TRBV10-3|-|14|-|TRBJ1-4
CAISEGRGGEKLFF
TGTGCCATCAGTGAGGGTCGGGGAGGTGAAAAACTGTTTTTT
>TRBV5-1|-|14|-|TRBJ2-2
CASSLSQPTGELFF
TGCGCCAGCAGCTTGTCGCAGCCCACCGGGGAGCTGTTTTTT
>TRBV18|-|17|-|TRBJ2-1
CASSPPVSASSYNEQFF
TGTGCCAGCTCACCACCAGTCAGCGCAAGCTCCTACAATGAGCAGTTCTTC
>TRBV6-5|-|14|-|TRBJ2-1
CASSFREFYNEQFF
TGTGCCAGCAGTTTCAGGGAATTCTACAATGAGCAGTTCTTC
>TRBV27|-|15|-|TRBJ1-4
CASRAIGATNEKLFF
TGTGCCAGCAGGGCTATCGGGGCAACTAATGAAAAACTGTTTTTT
>TRBV20-1|TRBD2|15|-|TRBJ2-2
CSARGGTSLAGELFF
TGCAGTGCTAGAGGAGGGACTAGCCTCGCCGGGGAGCTGTTTTTT
>TRBV12-3/TRBV12-4|-|14|few|TRBJ1-2
CASSLDTGRGGYTF
TGTGCCAGCAGTTTAGATACAGGCAGGGGTGGCTACACCTTC
>TRBV5-6|-|14|many|TRBJ2-7
CASSLGARSYEQYF
TGTGCCAGCAGCTTGGGAGCGAGAAGCTACGAGCAGTACTTC
>TRBV7-2|TRBD1|14|-|TRBJ1-1
CASSYGQAITEAFF
TGTGCCAGCAGCTACGGACAGGCGATCACTGAAGCTTTCTTT
>TRBV12-3/TRBV12-4|-|14|few|TRBJ1-4
CASRERRDGEKLFF
TGTGCCAGCAGGGAGAGGAGGGATGGGGAAAAACTGTTTTTT
>TRBV3-1|TRBD1|15|-|TRBJ2-7
CASSQRDRISYEQYF
TGTGCCAGCAGCCAACGGGACAGGATTTCCTACGAGCAGTACTTC
>TRBV5-1|TRBD1|13|few|TRBJ1-1
CASSLSRGEHDFF
TGCGCCAGCAGCTTGAGCAGGGGGGAACACGATTTCTTT
>TRBV12-3/TRBV12-4|-|15|many|TRBJ2-2
CASSLGTGNTGELFF
TGTGCCAGCAGCCTAGGGACCGGGAACACCGGGGAGCTGTTTTTT
>TRBV20-1|TRBD2|16|few|TRBJ2-7
CSAHDPSGRRSYEQYF
TGCAGTGCTCATGATCCCAGCGGGAGGAGGTCCTACGAGCAGTACTTC
>TRBV7-2|-|15|-|TRBJ1-6
CASSSRHPANSPLHF
TGTGCCAGCAGCTCTCGGCATCCGGCGAATTCACCCCTCCACTTT
>TRBV9|-|15|-|TRBJ2-1
CASSVTGSLHNEQFF
TGTGCCAGCAGCGTAACGGGAAGCCTTCACAATGAGCAGTTCTTC
>TRBV7-3|TRBD1|18|few|TRBJ2-6
CASRLTGGLTTGANVLTF
TGTGCCAGCAGATTGACAGGGGGCCTTACAACCGGGGCCAACGTCCTGACTTTC
>TRBV18|-|14|few|TRBJ2-2
CASSPSVGTGELFF
TGTGCCAGCTCACCATCGGTAGGAACCGGGGAGCTGTTTTTT
>TRBV30|-|16|few|TRBJ1-6
CAWSSGDLAYNSPLHF
TGTGCCTGGAGTTCGGGGGATTTAGCCTATAATTCACCCCTCCACTTT
>TRBV7-8|TRBD2|12|few|TRBJ2-1
CASSGLAGEQFF
TGTGCCAGCAGTGGACTAGCGGGTGAGCAGTTCTTC
>TRBV9|-|13|few|TRBJ2-2
CASSVGLAGELFF
TGTGCCAGCAGCGTAGGACTGGCTGGGGAGCTGTTTTTT
>TRBV6-1|-|13|few|TRBJ2-2
CASSRGFGWELFF
TGTGCCAGCAGTCGGGGGTTTGGGTGGGAGCTGTTTTTT
>TRBV6-1|TRBD1|13|-|TRBJ1-6
CASSRQGLSPLHF
TGTGCCAGCAGTAGACAGGGTCTTTCACCCCTCCACTTT
>TRBV10-2|-|16|few|TRBJ2-2
CASRGVVWMNIGELFF
TGCGCCAGCAGGGGGGTGGTCTGGATGAATATCGGGGAGCTGTTTTTT
>TRBV7-9|TRBD2|16|-|TRBJ2-2
CASSSWTSGISGELFF
TGTGCCAGCAGCTCCTGGACTAGCGGGATCTCCGGGGAGCTGTTTTTT
>TRBV12-3/TRBV12-4|TRBD2|14|many|TRBJ2-1
CASSPGLANNEQFF
TGTGCCAGCAGTCCGGGACTAGCGAACAATGAGCAGTTCTTC
>TRBV20-1|TRBD2|16|few|TRBJ2-3
CSARDLGGGAGDTQYF
TGCAGTGCTAGAGATCTCGGCGGGGGGGCCGGAGATACGCAGTATTTT
>TRBV5-1|TRBD2|15|many|TRBJ2-1
CASSLRTSADNEQFF
TGCGCCAGCAGCTTAAGGACTAGCGCCGACAATGAGCAGTTCTTC
>TRBV28|-|14|-|TRBJ1-5
CASRQASSNQPQHF
TGTGCCAGCAGGCAGGCGTCGAGCAATCAGCCCCAGCATTTT
>TRBV4-1|TRBD1|14|many|TRBJ1-1
CATKGTGMNTEAFF
TGCGCCACGAAGGGGACAGGCATGAACACTGAAGCTTTCTTT
>TRBV2|-|14|-|TRBJ1-2
CASSYRQRAGGYTF
TGTGCCAGCAGCTACAGACAGAGGGCGGGTGGCTACACCTTC
>TRBV7-6|-|12|-|TRBJ1-5
CASSSTGLPQHF
TGTGCCAGCAGTTCTACAGGGCTGCCCCAGCATTTT
>TRBV10-3|TRBD1|14|few|TRBJ1-2
CAISAGTGSYGYTF
TGTGCCATCAGTGCCGGGACAGGGAGCTATGGCTACACCTTC
>TRBV19|-|13|many|TRBJ1-2
CASSPQGFYGYTF
TGTGCCAGTAGCCCGCAGGGGTTTTATGGCTACACCTTC
>TRBV20-1|-|15|few|TRBJ1-1
CSARDPRGAGTEAFF
TGCAGTGCTAGAGATCCCCGGGGGGCTGGGACTGAAGCTTTCTTT
>TRBV19|-|15|many|TRBJ2-1
CASRGTGADYNEQFF
TGTGCCAGTAGGGGTACCGGGGCAGATTACAATGAGCAGTTCTTC
>TRBV11-2|TRBD2|15|few|TRBJ2-3
CASSPYGGETDTQYF
TGTGCCAGCAGCCCCTATGGGGGGGAGACAGATACGCAGTATTTT
>TRBV12-3/TRBV12-4|-|13|many|TRBJ2-1
CASSLRHRNEQFF
TGTGCCAGCAGTTTAAGGCATCGCAATGAGCAGTTCTTC
>TRBV9|TRBD2|14|few|TRBJ2-7
CASSDSGSSYEQYF
TGTGCCAGCAGCGATAGCGGGAGCTCCTACGAGCAGTACTTC
>TRBV29-1|-|14|few|TRBJ2-1
CSVSSWLSYNEQFF
TGCAGCGTTTCCTCTTGGCTCTCCTACAATGAGCAGTTCTTC